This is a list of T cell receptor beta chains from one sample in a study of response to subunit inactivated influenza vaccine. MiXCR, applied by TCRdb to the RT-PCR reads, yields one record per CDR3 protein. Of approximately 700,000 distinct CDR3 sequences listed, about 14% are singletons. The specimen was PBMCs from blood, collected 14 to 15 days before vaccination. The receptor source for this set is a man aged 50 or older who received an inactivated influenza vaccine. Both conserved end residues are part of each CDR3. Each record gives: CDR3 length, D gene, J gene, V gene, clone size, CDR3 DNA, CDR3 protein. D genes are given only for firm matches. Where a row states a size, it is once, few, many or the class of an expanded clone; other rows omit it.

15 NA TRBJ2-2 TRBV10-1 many TGCGCCAGCAGTAGGAGCAGGGATCAAACCGGGGAGCTGTTTTTT CASSRSRDQTGELFF
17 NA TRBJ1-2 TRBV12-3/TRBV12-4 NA TGTGCCAGCAGTTCCTCCCCGGGACAACCCAAGTCCTATGGCTACACCTTC CASSSSPGQPKSYGYTF
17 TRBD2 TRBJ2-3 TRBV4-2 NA TGTGCCAGCAGCCAAGATGGGGAGTACGCGGGAGATGATACGCAGTATTTT CASSQDGEYAGDDTQYF
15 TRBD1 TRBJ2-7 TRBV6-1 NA TGTGCCAGCAGTGACTGGGACAGGTTATCCTACGAGCAGTACTTC CASSDWDRLSYEQYF
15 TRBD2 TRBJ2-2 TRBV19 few TGTGCCAGTAGTATACTTCTAGCGGGGTCCGGGGAGCTGTTTTTT CASSILLAGSGELFF
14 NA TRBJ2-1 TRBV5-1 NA TGCGCCAGCAGCTTGGGTGATATGGTCGATGAGCAGTTCTTC CASSLGDMVDEQFF
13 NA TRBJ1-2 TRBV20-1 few TGCAGTGCGTTGACAGGCCCAGGATATGGCTACACCTTC CSALTGPGYGYTF
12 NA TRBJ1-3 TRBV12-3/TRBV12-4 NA TGTGCCAGCAGTCTGATTGGAAACACCATATATTTT CASSLIGNTIYF
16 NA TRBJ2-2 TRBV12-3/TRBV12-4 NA TGTGCCAGCGCGACCCTGTGGAGGATGAACACCGGGGAGCTGTTTTTT CASATLWRMNTGELFF
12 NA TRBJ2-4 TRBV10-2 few TGCGCCAGCAGTGGAAGGGGGAACATTCAGTACTTC CASSGRGNIQYF
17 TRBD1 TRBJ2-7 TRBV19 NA TGTGCCAGTAGTTATACGTCTCCCGGGACAGGGGGTAACGAGCAGTACTTC CASSYTSPGTGGNEQYF
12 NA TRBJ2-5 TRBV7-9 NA TGTGCCAGCAGCTTGGGGGACGGGGCCCAGTACTTC CASSLGDGAQYF
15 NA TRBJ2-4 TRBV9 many TGTGCCAGCAGCGTATCCCACCTAGCGACGGACATTCAGTACTTC CASSVSHLATDIQYF
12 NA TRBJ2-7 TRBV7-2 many TGTGCCAGCAGCTTAGTGGGGAGCGAGCAGTACTTC CASSLVGSEQYF
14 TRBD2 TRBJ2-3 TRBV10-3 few TGTGCCATCAGCAACCCTAGCGGGGTAGATACGCAGTATTTT CAISNPSGVDTQYF
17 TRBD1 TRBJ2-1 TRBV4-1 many TGCGCCAGCAGCCAAGATCCAACAGGGGTCATCTACAATGAGCAGTTCTTC CASSQDPTGVIYNEQFF
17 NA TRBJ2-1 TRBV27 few TGTGCCAGCAGTTTACGGCCCCCGGCAACCTCCTACAATGAGCAGTTCTTC CASSLRPPATSYNEQFF
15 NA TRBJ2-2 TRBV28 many TGTGCCAGCAGTAGTCTCCTAAGATACACCGGGGAGCTGTTTTTT CASSSLLRYTGELFF
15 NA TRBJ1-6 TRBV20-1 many TGCAGTGCTAGAGAGGGGAGCTCCTATAATTCACCCCTCCACTTT CSAREGSSYNSPLHF
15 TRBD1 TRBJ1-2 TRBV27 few TGTGCCAGCAGTTCCGCCGGGACAGGGAACTATGGCTACACCTTC CASSSAGTGNYGYTF
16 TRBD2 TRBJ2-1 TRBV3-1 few TGTGCCAGCAGCCAAGTGGGACTAGCGGGGAGCAATGAGCAGTTCTTC CASSQVGLAGSNEQFF
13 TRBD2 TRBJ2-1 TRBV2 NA TGTGCCAGCCCCAAGGTGGGGAGGGATGAGCAGTTCTTC CASPKVGRDEQFF
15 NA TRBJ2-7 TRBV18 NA TGTGCCAGCTCACCACCTGTAGGGGAGGTACGCAAGCAGTACTTC CASSPPVGEVRKQYF
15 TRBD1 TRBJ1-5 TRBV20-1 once TGCAGTGCTCAAAACCCGGGACAGATAAATCAGCCCCAGCATTTT CSAQNPGQINQPQHF
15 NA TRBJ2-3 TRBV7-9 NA TGTGCCAGCAGCTTAACGGCGGGGCTCACAGATACGCAGTATTTT CASSLTAGLTDTQYF
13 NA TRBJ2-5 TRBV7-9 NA TGTGCCAGCAGCTTAGGACATGGAGAGACCCAGTACTTC CASSLGHGETQYF
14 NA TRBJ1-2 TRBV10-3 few TGTGCCATCAGTGAGAAAAGGGACACGGCGGGCTACACCTTC CAISEKRDTAGYTF
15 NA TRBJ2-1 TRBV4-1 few TGCGCCAGCAGCCTTCTAGGACTGACCTACAATGAGCAGTTCTTC CASSLLGLTYNEQFF
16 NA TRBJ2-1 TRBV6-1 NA TGTGCCAGCAGTGAAGTCAGGATAAGCTCCTACAATGAGCAGTTCTTC CASSEVRISSYNEQFF
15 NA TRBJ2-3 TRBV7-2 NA TGTGCCAGCCTCCCGGGGAGAACCAACACAGATACGCAGTATTTT CASLPGRTNTDTQYF
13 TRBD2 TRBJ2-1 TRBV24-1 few TGTGCCACCACGGGACTAGCGCGCAATGAGCAGTTCTTC CATTGLARNEQFF
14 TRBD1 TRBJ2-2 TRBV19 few TGTGCCAGTAGTGAGGGACAGGGGACCGGGGAGCTGTTTTTT CASSEGQGTGELFF
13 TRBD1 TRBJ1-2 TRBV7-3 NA TGTGCCAGCAGCTTATCGACAGGGTTTGGCTACACCTTC CASSLSTGFGYTF
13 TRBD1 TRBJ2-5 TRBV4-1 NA TGCGCCAGCAGCCTGACAGGGCCAGAGACCCAGTACTTC CASSLTGPETQYF
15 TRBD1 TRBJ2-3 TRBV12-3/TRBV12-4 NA TGTGCCAGCAGTCCCTGGGACAGGGGCACAGATACGCAGTATTTT CASSPWDRGTDTQYF
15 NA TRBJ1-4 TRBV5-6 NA TGTGCCAGCAGCCGCGACCGGGACATGCGAGAAAAACTGTTTTTT CASSRDRDMREKLFF
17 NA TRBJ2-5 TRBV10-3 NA TGTGCCATCAGTGAGTCGACTCTGGACAGTGACCAAGAGACCCAGTACTTC CAISESTLDSDQETQYF
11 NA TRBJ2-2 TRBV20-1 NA TGCAGTGCTAGAGCAGACGGGGAGCTGTTTTTT CSARADGELFF
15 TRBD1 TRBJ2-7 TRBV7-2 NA TGTGCCAGCAGCTTAGGTGGGGGACAGGGGAACGAGCAGTACTTC CASSLGGGQGNEQYF
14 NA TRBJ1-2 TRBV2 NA TGTGCCAGCACTCGGGACAATGCTAACTATGGCTACACCTTC CASTRDNANYGYTF
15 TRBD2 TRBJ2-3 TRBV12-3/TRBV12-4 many TGTGCCAGCAGCCCATGGGCGGGGGGCACAGATACGCAGTATTTT CASSPWAGGTDTQYF
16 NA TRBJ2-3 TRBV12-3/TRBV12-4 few TGTGCCAGCAGCCCCGCCTCCGGGCCCCACACAGATACGCAGTATTTT CASSPASGPHTDTQYF
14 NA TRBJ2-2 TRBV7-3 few TGTGCCAGCAAGCCCCAGGGGGGGGCCGGGGAGCTGTTTTTT CASKPQGGAGELFF
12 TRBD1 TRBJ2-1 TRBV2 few TGTGCCAGCAAGCAGACAGGGGTTGAGCAGTTCTTC CASKQTGVEQFF
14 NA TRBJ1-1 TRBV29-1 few TGCAGCGTTGGGGACGGTGGTTGGAACACTGAAGCTTTCTTT CSVGDGGWNTEAFF
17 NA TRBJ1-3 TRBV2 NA TGTGCCAGCAGTCCTCGCGGGGCTCCCTTCTCTGGAAACACCATATATTTT CASSPRGAPFSGNTIYF
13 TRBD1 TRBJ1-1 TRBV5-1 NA TGCGCCAGCACCAGGGGGCAGGACACTGAAGCTTTCTTT CASTRGQDTEAFF
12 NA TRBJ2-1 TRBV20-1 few TGCAGTGCCCCTCTTGGATCTCCGAAGCAGTTCTTC CSAPLGSPKQFF
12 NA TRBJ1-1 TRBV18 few TGTGCCAGCTCAATTGATAACACTGAAGCTTTCTTT CASSIDNTEAFF
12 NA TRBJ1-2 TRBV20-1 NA TGCAGTGCTTCCGACCTTAACTATGGCTACACCTTC CSASDLNYGYTF